The clone carrying this T cell receptor (beta chain) was seen only once. Its matching antigen is unknown. This sample is part of a study of T cell responses to AZD1222 COVID-19 vaccine. The method was immunoSEQ multiplex PCR; TCRdb's version includes in-frame clones alone and lacks a portion of them. The repertoire includes approximately 270,000 clones, almost 95% of them detected once, and about 0.5% sits in the top ten. Germline CDR1 is SEHNR and CDR2 is FQNEAQ (reference sequence). V lost 3 bases to trimming and J lost 1 base; unmatched junction nucleotides: 2. The CDR3 has 14 residues. Findings of the study overall: In the spike-specific TCR repertoire, nearly half reportedly target unmutated variant regions.

This sequence was found in an adult who received the AZD1222 COVID-19 vaccine. The chain links TRBV7-9 to TRBJ2-5, with 7 bases matching TRBD1. The starting material was peripheral blood, obtained 28 days after the second AZD1222 dose. The DNA for the CDR3 is TGTGCCAGCAGCTTCGAGGGGGCCCAAGAGACCCAGTACTTC. Its translation is CASSFEGAQETQYF.